This TCR beta chain emerged from a study of blood T cells in healthy people across ages. Germline V lookup: CDR1 MNHNS, CDR2 SASEGT. There are 12 residues in the CDR3. V was shortened by 4 bases and J by 7 bases, with 10 bases between the two germline ends. With a J-beta primer mix and a sample-barcoded 5' primer, a second PCR ran about 6 to 11 cycles. TCRdb redid the calling of the 5' RACE reads with MiXCR, one entry per CDR3 protein. The sample holds over a million distinct CDR3 sequences, 35% to 55% seen once. The receptor's source is a woman aged 60 to 75 in good health. Input material: blood. The genes are TRBV6-1 and TRBJ2-5, with D perhaps TRBD1 (6 bases). CDR3 DNA sequence: TGTGCCAGCAGTGGGGACAATGGGACCCAGTACTTC. It encodes CASSGDNGTQYF.